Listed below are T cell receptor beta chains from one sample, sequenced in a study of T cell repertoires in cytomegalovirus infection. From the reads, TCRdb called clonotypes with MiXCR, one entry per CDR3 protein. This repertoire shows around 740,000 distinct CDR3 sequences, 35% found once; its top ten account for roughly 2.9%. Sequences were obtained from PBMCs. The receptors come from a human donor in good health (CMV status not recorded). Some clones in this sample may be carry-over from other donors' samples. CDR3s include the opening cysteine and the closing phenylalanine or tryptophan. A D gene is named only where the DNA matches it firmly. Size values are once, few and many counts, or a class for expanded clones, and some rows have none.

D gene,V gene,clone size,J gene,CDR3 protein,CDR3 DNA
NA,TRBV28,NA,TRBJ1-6,CASSTAPWSPLHF,TGTGCCAGCAGTACAGCCCCGTGGTCACCCCTCCACTTT
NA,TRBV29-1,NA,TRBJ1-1,CSAKGGSLSDTEAFF,TGCAGCGCCAAGGGGGGAAGTTTATCCGACACTGAAGCTTTCTTT
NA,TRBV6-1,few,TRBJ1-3,CATRRTGGYSGNTIYF,TGTGCCACCAGACGGACCGGAGGATACTCTGGAAACACCATATATTTT
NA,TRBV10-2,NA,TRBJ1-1,CASTLGGSDTEAFF,TGCGCCAGCACCTTGGGAGGGTCTGACACTGAAGCTTTCTTT
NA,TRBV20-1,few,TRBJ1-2,CSARDSLRGGYTF,TGCAGTGCTAGAGATTCCCTAAGGGGTGGCTACACCTTC
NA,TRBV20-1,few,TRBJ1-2,CSARDREQRSTNYGYTF,TGCAGTGCTAGAGATCGGGAACAGCGGTCTACTAACTATGGCTACACCTTC
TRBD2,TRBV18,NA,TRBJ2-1,CASSPSGAFSYNEQFF,TGTGCCAGCTCGCCTAGCGGGGCTTTCTCCTACAATGAGCAGTTCTTC
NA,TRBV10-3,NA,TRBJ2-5,CAISESAETQYF,TGTGCCATCAGTGAGTCTGCCGAGACCCAGTACTTC
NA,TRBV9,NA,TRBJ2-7,CASSVGQGGTEQYF,TGTGCCAGCAGCGTAGGGCAGGGGGGAACCGAGCAGTACTTC
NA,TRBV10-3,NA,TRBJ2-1,CAISEMGNYNEQFF,TGTGCCATCAGTGAGATGGGGAACTACAATGAGCAGTTCTTC
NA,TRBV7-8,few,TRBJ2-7,CASSLGPGGKTYEQYF,TGTGCCAGCAGCTTAGGCCCAGGAGGGAAAACCTACGAGCAGTACTTC
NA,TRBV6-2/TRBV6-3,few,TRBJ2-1,CASSYGWLASHNEQFF,TGTGCCAGCAGTTACGGGTGGCTAGCGTCCCACAATGAGCAGTTCTTC
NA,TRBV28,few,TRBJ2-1,CASSSSGYEQFF,TGTGCCAGCAGTTCTTCCGGATATGAGCAGTTCTTC
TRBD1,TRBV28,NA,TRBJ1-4,CASSYRQGNEKLFF,TGTGCCAGCAGTTATAGACAGGGTAACGAAAAACTGTTTTTT
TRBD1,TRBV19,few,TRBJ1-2,CASGQGPRYNYGYTF,TGTGCCAGTGGACAGGGGCCCAGATATAACTATGGCTACACCTTC
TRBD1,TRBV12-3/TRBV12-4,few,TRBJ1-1,CASSSGTGHRWGYTEAFF,TGTGCCAGCAGTTCCGGGACAGGGCACCGGTGGGGATACACTGAAGCTTTCTTT
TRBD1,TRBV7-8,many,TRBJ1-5,CASSSRTGTGRSRSNQPQHF,TGTGCCAGCAGCTCACGTACCGGGACAGGGCGGTCGAGAAGCAATCAGCCCCAGCATTTT
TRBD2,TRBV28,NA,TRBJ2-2,CASRDSGRETGELFF,TGTGCCAGCAGGGATAGCGGGAGGGAAACCGGGGAGCTGTTTTTT
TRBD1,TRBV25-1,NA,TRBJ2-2,CASTGGDRGATGELFF,TGTGCCAGCACCGGAGGGGACAGGGGGGCCACCGGGGAGCTGTTTTTT
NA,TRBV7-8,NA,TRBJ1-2,CASSSPQQGVFGYTF,TGTGCCAGCAGCTCCCCCCAACAGGGTGTGTTTGGCTACACCTTC
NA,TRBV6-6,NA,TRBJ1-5,CASSELGTQPQHF,TGTGCCAGCAGTGAACTCGGCACTCAGCCCCAGCATTTT
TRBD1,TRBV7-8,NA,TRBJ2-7,CASRSSGGVYEKYF,TGTGCAAGCAGAAGCTCAGGGGGCGTATACGAGAAGTACTTC
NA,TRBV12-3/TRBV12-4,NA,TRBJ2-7,CASTKGNTNSYEQYF,TGTGCCAGCACCAAGGGGAACACCAACTCCTACGAGCAGTACTTC
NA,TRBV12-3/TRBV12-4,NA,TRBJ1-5,CASSLSWGSNQPQHF,TGTGCCAGCAGTTTATCTTGGGGTAGCAATCAGCCCCAGCATTTT
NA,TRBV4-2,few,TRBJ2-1,CASSQGSSTSSSYNEQFF,TGTGCCAGCAGCCAAGGTTCCAGCACAAGTTCTTCCTACAATGAGCAGTTCTTC
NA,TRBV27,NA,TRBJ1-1,CASSRDRPPEAFF,TGTGCCAGCAGCCGCGACAGGCCTCCTGAAGCTTTCTTT
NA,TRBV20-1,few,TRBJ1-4,CSARDTVRTPDEKLFF,TGCAGTGCTAGAGATACCGTCCGCACCCCGGATGAAAAACTGTTTTTT
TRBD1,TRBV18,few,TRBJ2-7,CASSPQRGQGHEQYF,TGTGCCAGCTCACCACAGAGGGGACAGGGCCACGAGCAGTACTTC
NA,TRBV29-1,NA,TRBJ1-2,CSAEDSQGYYGYTF,TGCAGCGCAGAGGACTCCCAGGGCTACTATGGCTACACCTTC
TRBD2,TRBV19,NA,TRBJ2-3,CASSFRVAGLAGEIGTQYF,TGTGCCAGTAGTTTCCGCGTCGCTGGACTAGCGGGGGAGATCGGTACGCAGTATTTT
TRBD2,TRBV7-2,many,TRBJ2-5,CASSLRRESQETQYF,TGTGCCAGCAGCTTAAGGCGGGAGAGCCAAGAGACCCAGTACTTC
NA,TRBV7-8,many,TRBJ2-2,CASSFRETGELFF,TGTGCCAGCAGCTTCAGGGAGACCGGGGAGCTGTTTTTT
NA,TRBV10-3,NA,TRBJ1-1,CAIRDLGDTEAFF,TGTGCCATCAGGGATCTGGGGGACACTGAAGCTTTCTTT
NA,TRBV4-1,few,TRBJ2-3,CASSQDRAWGTQYF,TGCGCCAGCAGCCAAGATCGGGCGTGGGGTACGCAGTATTTT
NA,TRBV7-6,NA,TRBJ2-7,CASSLDRGFPYEQYF,TGTGCCAGCAGCTTAGATCGGGGGTTCCCCTACGAGCAGTACTTC
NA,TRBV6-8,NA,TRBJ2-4,CASSTTRDIQYF,TGTGCCAGCAGCACAACTAGGGACATTCAGTACTTC
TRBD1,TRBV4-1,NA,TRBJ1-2,CASSEPGQIYGYTF,TGCGCCAGCAGCGAACCGGGACAGATCTATGGCTACACCTTC
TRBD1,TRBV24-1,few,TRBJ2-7,CATSDPDRDEQYF,TGTGCCACCAGTGACCCGGACAGGGACGAGCAGTACTTC
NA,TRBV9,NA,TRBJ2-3,CASSVVPGYKSQYF,TGTGCCAGCAGCGTAGTCCCAGGGTATAAATCGCAGTATTTT
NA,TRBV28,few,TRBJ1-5,CASSWGRGGNQPQHF,TGTGCCAGCAGCTGGGGACGAGGGGGGAATCAGCCCCAGCATTTT
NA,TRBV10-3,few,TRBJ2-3,CAISDEGSWADTQYF,TGTGCCATCAGTGACGAAGGGTCGTGGGCAGATACGCAGTATTTT
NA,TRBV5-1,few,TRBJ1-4,CASRKADRTNEKLFF,TGCGCCAGCAGGAAAGCGGACAGAACTAATGAAAAACTGTTTTTT
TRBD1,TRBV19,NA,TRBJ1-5,CASRVRRDSQPQHF,TGTGCCAGTAGGGTGCGCAGGGACAGTCAGCCCCAGCATTTT
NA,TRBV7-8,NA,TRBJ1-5,CASGPRTDSNQPQHF,TGTGCCAGCGGCCCACGGACAGATAGCAATCAGCCCCAGCATTTT
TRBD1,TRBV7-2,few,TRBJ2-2,CASSSTLNRGSNTGELFF,TGTGCCAGCAGCTCCACCTTAAACAGGGGGTCGAACACCGGGGAGCTGTTTTTT
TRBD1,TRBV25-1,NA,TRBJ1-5,CASSSGGLGNQPQHF,TGTGCCAGCAGTTCAGGGGGTCTTGGCAATCAGCCCCAGCATTTT
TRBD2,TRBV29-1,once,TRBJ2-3,CSVVGSYGRADTQYF,TGCAGCGTTGTAGGGTCCTACGGGAGGGCAGATACGCAGTATTTT
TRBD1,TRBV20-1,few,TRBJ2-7,CSASVPGQGFYEQYF,TGCAGTGCTAGTGTCCCGGGACAGGGCTTCTACGAGCAGTACTTC
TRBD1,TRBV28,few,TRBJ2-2,CATLTRTGATGELFF,TGTGCCACCTTAACCCGGACAGGGGCCACCGGGGAGCTGTTTTTT
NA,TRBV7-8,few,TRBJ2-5,CASSLVRERETQYF,TGTGCCAGCAGCTTAGTCAGGGAGCGAGAGACCCAGTACTTC
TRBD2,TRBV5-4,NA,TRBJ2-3,CASSLNGGVLDTQYF,TGTGCCAGCAGCTTAAACGGGGGGGTCCTAGATACGCAGTATTTT
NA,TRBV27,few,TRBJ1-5,CASSPGGAPQHF,TGTGCCAGCAGCCCGGGGGGAGCGCCCCAGCATTTT
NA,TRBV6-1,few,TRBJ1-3,CASSDRGHSGNTIYF,TGTGCCAGCAGTGACAGGGGCCACTCTGGAAACACCATATATTTT
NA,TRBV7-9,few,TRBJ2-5,CASSRNSETQYF,TGTGCCAGCAGCAGAAACTCAGAGACCCAGTACTTC
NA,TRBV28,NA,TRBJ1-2,CASSFPGEVTNYGYTF,TGTGCCAGCAGTTTCCCCGGAGAGGTGACCAACTATGGCTACACCTTC
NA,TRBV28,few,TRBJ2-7,CASKIYEQYF,TGTGCCAGCAAGATCTACGAGCAGTACTTC
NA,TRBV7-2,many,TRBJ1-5,CASSKTGGPGNQPQHF,TGTGCCAGCAGCAAAACCGGGGGGCCCGGTAATCAGCCCCAGCATTTT